What follows are 19 T cell receptor beta chains derived from one specimen sequenced in a study of cytomegalovirus exposure and HLA in healthy donors. The primer mix had 60 Vbeta and 13 Jbeta primers. TCRdb's table, derived via immunoSEQ multiplex PCR, lists solely in-frame clones and lacks some. The data contain about 200,000 clones, about 74% of them seen just once; the ten biggest clones take up 15% to 18%. Sequenced: PBMCs. Receptor source: a man aged 35 to 55 in good health and CMV-seronegative.

V is TRBV30 and J is TRBJ2-3; TRBD1 matches at 11 bases. The CDR3 runs 14 residues. The V segment lost 5 bases and the J segment 4 bases; nucleotides outside the gene matches: 5. The germline V gene has CDR1 GTSNPN and CDR2 SVGIG (reference sequence). The CDR3 nucleotides read TGTGCCTGGGGCCCGGGACAGGGGGCAGATACGCAGTATTTT. This sequence encodes CAWGPGQGADTQYF.

The chain's CDR3 is CSGGRGTETQYF. Written as DNA, the CDR3 is TGCAGCGGCGGGAGGGGGACAGAGACCCAGTACTTC. This rearrangement joins TRBV29-1 to TRBJ2-5; TRBD2 matches 9 bases. Per germline, CDR1 SQVTM and CDR2 ANQGSEA. The CDR3 length is 12 residues. Trimming removed 7 bases from V and 4 bases from J; junction bases left unmatched: 4.

The V and J genes are TRBV19 and TRBJ2-7; D uncertain. V was cut by 1 base and J by 2 bases, with 3 bases left in between. The CDR3 consists of 12 residues. CDR1 is LNHDA and CDR2 is SQIVND in the germline V gene (reference sequence). CDR3 DNA: TGTGCCAGTAGTATAGGTACCTACGAGCAGTACTTC. Its translation: CASSIGTYEQYF.

V and J are TRBV4-1 and TRBJ2-7, with 7 positions matching TRBD1. The V gene end was trimmed by 5 bases and the J gene end by 5 bases; junction bases not matched to a gene: 6. Germline V gene sequence: CDR1 MGHRA, CDR2 YSYEKL. The CDR3 spans 13 residues. This CDR3 reads CASSARDSDEQYF. The DNA for the CDR3 is TGCGCCAGCAGCGCCCGGGACAGTGACGAGCAGTACTTC.

This chain connects TRBV4-1 to TRBJ2-7; 14 bases are shared with TRBD2. V was pared by 1 base and J by 4 bases, with 3 bases of the junction left unmatched. The CDR3 is made up of 16 amino acids. Looked up from germline, CDR1 is MGHRA and CDR2 is YSYEKL. The CDR3 nucleotides are TGCGCCAGCAGCCAAGCTCGGACTAGCGGGAGGTACGAGCAGTACTTC. This sequence encodes CASSQARTSGRYEQYF.

The chain combines TRBV25-1 with TRBJ1-4, with unresolved D. The V gene lost 1 base and the J gene lost 8 bases, with 8 bases spanning the gap. The germline gives CDR1 MGHDK, CDR2 SYGVNS. CDR3 size: 13 residues. The CDR3 bases are TGTGCCAGCAGTGAATCGCGGCTGGAAAAACTGTTTTTT. Its protein is CASSESRLEKLFF. The full variable domain, completed using reference TRBV25-1 and TRBJ1-4, is EADIYQTPRYLVIGTGKKITLECSQTMGHDKMYWYQQDPGMELHLIHYSYGVNSTEKGDLSSESTVSRIRTEHFPLTLESARPSHTSQYLCASSESRLEKLFFGSGTQLSVL.

This sequence joins TRBV2 and TRBJ1-5, with a tentative D call TRBD1 (6 bases). Per germline, CDR1 SNHLY and CDR2 FYNNEI. The CDR3 is 14 residues long. Trimming cost V 6 bases and J 7 bases, with 16 bases left between them. The CDR3 region is CASSGQGREQPQHF. CDR3 nucleotides: TGTGCCAGCAGCGGTCAGGGGAGGGAACAGCCCCAGCATTTT.

For this clone: At the DNA level, this CDR3 is encoded by other sequences in the same sample as well. V is TRBV5-6 and J is TRBJ1-5; D is possibly TRBD1 (5 bases). Trimming took off 0 bases at V and 4 bases at J, with 8 bases between the two ends. Per the germline V gene, CDR1 is SGHDT and CDR2 is YYEEEE. The CDR3 is 14 amino acids. Here the CDR3 reads CASSLGQSNQPQHF. The CDR3 nucleotides read TGTGCCAGCAGCTTGGGACAGTCAAATCAGCCCCAGCATTTT.

The gene calls are TRBV29-1 and TRBJ2-1, with D perhaps matching TRBD1 (5 bases). V was clipped by 6 bases and J by 5 bases, with 20 bases between them. Germline-derived CDR1 and CDR2 are SQVTM and ANQGSEA. The CDR3 sequence is 15 residues long. CDR3 in DNA: TGCAGCGTCGGGTACAGGTCCGCAAAGAACAATGAGCAGTTCTTC. Protein: CSVGYRSAKNNEQFF.

The chain links TRBV5-8 to TRBJ1-2; no reliable D call. Trimming removed 2 bases from V and 12 bases from J, with 20 bases in between. Germline CDR1 reads SGHTS; CDR2 reads YDEGEE. This CDR3 spans 14 amino acids. The CDR3 nucleotides read TGTGCCAGCAGCTTCCGGCGGGGAAACCTATTCGACACCTTC. Amino acids: CASSFRRGNLFDTF.

About this clone itself: This sample also contains other DNA sequences that code for the same CDR3. The chain recombines TRBV5-6 with TRBJ2-3; tentatively, D is TRBD2 (5 bases). The V and J ends lost 0 bases and 6 bases respectively, with 5 bases between them. The CDR3 sequence is 12 residues long. Germline assignment: CDR1 SGHDT and CDR2 YYEEEE. Here the CDR3 DNA reads TGTGCCAGCAGCTTGGCGGGGGATACGCAGTATTTT. Translating gives CASSLAGDTQYF.

V usage is TRBV4-3 and J usage is TRBJ2-5, with D possibly matching TRBD1 (5 bases). The CDR3 runs 15 residues. Trimming pared 2 bases from V and 5 bases from J, leaving 15 bases between. Germline V gene lookup returns CDR1 LGHNA and CDR2 YSLEER. The CDR3 region is CASSQQAGWKETQYF. CDR3 coding DNA: TGCGCCAGCAGCCAACAGGCAGGGTGGAAGGAGACCCAGTACTTC.

This rearrangement joins TRBV11-2 to TRBJ2-6; maybe TRBD1 (6 bases). From germline, CDR1 is SGHAT and CDR2 FQNNGV. Deletions cut 3 bases from V and 2 bases from J, with 11 bases between. The CDR3 extends over 16 amino acids. CDR3 sequence (DNA): TGTGCCAGCAGCTTCCTCGCAGGGGCTGGGGCCAACGTCCTGACTTTC. Translation: CASSFLAGAGANVLTF.

This sequence joins TRBV5-5 and TRBJ1-4, with TRBD1 matching over 7 bases. Germline CDR1 reads SGHKS; CDR2 reads YYEKEE (reference sequence). This CDR3 is 16 amino acids long. The trim removed 4 bases at V and 6 bases at J, leaving 12 bases unmatched. CDR3 DNA sequence: TGTGCCAGCAGCCCCCTCCACAGGGGCCCAGATGAAAAACTGTTTTTT. Its translation is CASSPLHRGPDEKLFF.

The chain has TRBV4-1 and TRBJ1-2, with 8 bases identical to TRBD1. This CDR3 spans 15 amino acids. J gave up 3 bases and V 1 base, and 4 bases lay outside the gene matches. CDR1 is MGHRA and CDR2 is YSYEKL in the germline V gene. DNA of the CDR3: TGCGCCAGCAGCCAAGTACCGACAGGGGACTATGGCTACACCTTC. It yields the protein CASSQVPTGDYGYTF.

The chain is built from TRBV10-3 and TRBJ2-3; D may be TRBD2 (6 bases). The V gene lost 0 bases and the J gene lost 2 bases, with 12 bases spanning the gap. The CDR3 is 16 residues long. Germline CDR1 is ENHRY and CDR2 is SYGVKD. CDR3 DNA: TGTGCCATCAGTGAGTCAGGAGGGGACCCCACAGATACGCAGTATTTT. It yields the protein CAISESGGDPTDTQYF.

V usage is TRBV5-1 and J usage is TRBJ2-7, with 11 bases identical to TRBD1. J was trimmed by 5 bases and V by 0 bases; bases with no gene match: 4. The CDR3 consists of 15 residues. Germline V lookup: CDR1 SGHRS, CDR2 YFSETQ. The CDR3 DNA follows: TGCGCCAGCAGCTTGGGGTGGGACAGGGGGAACGAGCAGTACTTC. Its translation is CASSLGWDRGNEQYF.

J is TRBJ2-5 and V is TRBV27, with 10 bases aligning to TRBD2. This CDR3 region has 13 residues. In germline, CDR1 is MNHEY, CDR2 SMNVEV (reference sequence). The junction had 5 bases not matched to a gene; V was cut back by 8 bases and J by 5 bases. The CDR3 loop reads CASAAGGLETQYF. The CDR3, as DNA: TGTGCCAGCGCAGCGGGGGGGCTGGAGACCCAGTACTTC.

The chain couples TRBV19 to TRBJ1-2; D not resolved. V was shortened by 2 bases and J by 1 base, with 8 bases between the two germline ends. There are 14 residues in the CDR3. Germline V gives CDR1 LNHDA, CDR2 SQIVND (reference sequence). CDR3 residues: CASSILPNNYGYTF. In DNA, the CDR3 is TGTGCCAGTAGTATACTACCAAATAACTATGGCTACACCTTC.